One TCR beta chain is described in this entry. Antigen unknown. V dropped 3 bases and J dropped 4 bases, with 13 bases sitting between them. CDR1 and CDR2 (germline): SGHRS, YFSETQ. The length of the CDR3 is 14 residues. This record comes from a study of blood T cells in healthy people across ages. Background on the study: Template switching retrieved approximately one barcoded beta molecule for each two T cells. Whole-study results and caveats: Per million T cells, the diversity of TCR beta decreased roughly linearly as age advanced.

Each donor had around 9.2 milliliters of peripheral blood drawn. Total RNA, at least 5 micrograms per sample, was extracted from PBMCs. The second PCR ran about 6 to 11 cycles with a sample-barcoded 5' primer and J-beta primers. MiXCR was run by TCRdb on the 5' RACE reads, yielding one entry per CDR3 protein. Seen here are about 1.8 million distinct CDR3 sequences, roughly 49% observed once, and the top ten hold around 2.1%. The sequence derives from a woman aged 35 to 49 in good health. The source material was blood. This sequence joins TRBV5-1 and TRBJ1-2; weak D call: TRBD1 (5 bases). The CDR3 sequence: CASSSDRDGYGYTF. The DNA for the CDR3 is TGCGCCAGCAGCTCTGACCGGGACGGCTATGGCTACACCTTC.